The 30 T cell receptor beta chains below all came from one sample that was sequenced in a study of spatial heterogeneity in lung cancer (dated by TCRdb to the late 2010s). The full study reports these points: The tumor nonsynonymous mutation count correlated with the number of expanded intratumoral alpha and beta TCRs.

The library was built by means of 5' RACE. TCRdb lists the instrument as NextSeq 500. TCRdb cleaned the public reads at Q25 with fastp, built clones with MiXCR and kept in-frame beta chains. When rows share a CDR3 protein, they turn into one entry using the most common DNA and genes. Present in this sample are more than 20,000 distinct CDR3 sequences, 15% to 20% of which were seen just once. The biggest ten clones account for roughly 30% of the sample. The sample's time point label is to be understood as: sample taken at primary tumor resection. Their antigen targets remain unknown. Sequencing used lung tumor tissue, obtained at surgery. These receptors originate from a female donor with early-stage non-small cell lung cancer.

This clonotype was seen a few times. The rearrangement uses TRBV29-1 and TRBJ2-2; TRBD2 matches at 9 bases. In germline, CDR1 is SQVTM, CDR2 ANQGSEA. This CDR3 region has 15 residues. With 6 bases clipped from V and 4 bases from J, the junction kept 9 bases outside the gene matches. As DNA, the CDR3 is TGCAGCGTGGGAATAGCGGGAGTGTTCACCGGGGAGCTGTTTTTT. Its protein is CSVGIAGVFTGELFF.

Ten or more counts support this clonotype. The CDR3 bases are TGTGCCAGCAGTTTTGCGGGAAGGAGCTCCTACGAGCAGTACTTC. It specifies CASSFAGRSSYEQYF. The chain has TRBV28 and TRBJ2-7; TRBD2 might be the D (6 bases). The CDR3 contains 15 residues. The ends were cut back, 3 bases at V and 0 bases at J, with 12 bases in the middle. The V gene's germline CDR1 is MDHEN and CDR2 SYDVKM.

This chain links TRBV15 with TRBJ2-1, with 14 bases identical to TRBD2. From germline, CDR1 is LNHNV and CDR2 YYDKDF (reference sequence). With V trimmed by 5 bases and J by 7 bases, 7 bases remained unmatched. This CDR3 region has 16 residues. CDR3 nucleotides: TGTGCCACCAGCCTGCTCGGACTAGCGGGAGGTAATGAGCAGTTCTTC. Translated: CATSLLGLAGGNEQFF.

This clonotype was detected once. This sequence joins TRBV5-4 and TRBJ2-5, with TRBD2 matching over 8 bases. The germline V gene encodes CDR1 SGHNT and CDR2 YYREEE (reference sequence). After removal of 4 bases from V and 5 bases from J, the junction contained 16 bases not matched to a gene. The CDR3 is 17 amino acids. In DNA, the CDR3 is TGTGCCAGCAGCCCCCCGGGGGGGGCGGCCCCCAGGGAGACCCAGTACTTC. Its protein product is CASSPPGGAAPRETQYF. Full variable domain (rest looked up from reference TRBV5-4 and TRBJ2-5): ETGVTQSPTHLIKTRGQQVTLRCSSQSGHNTVSWYQQALGQGPQFIFQYYREEENGRGNFPPRFSGLQFPNYSSELNVNALELDDSALYLCASSPPGGAAPRETQYFGPGTRLLVL.

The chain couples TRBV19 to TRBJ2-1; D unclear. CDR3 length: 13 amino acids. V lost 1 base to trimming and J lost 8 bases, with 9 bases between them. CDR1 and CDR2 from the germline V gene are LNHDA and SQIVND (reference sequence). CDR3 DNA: TGTGCCAGTAGTATAGTCCCCGCTGATGAGCAGTTCTTC. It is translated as CASSIVPADEQFF.

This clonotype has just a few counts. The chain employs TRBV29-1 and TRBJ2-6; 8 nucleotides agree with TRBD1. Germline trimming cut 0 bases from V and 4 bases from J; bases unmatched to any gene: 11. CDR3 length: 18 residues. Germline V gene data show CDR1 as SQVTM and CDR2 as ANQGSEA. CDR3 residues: CSVEDPVRGRVGANVLTF. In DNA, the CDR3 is TGCAGCGTTGAAGATCCTGTCAGGGGGCGGGTGGGGGCCAACGTCCTGACTTTC.

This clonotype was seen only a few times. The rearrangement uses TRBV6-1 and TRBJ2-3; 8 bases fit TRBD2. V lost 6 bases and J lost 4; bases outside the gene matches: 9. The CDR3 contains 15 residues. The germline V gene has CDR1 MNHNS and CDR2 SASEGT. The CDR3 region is CASSERESGADTQYF. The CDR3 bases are TGTGCCAGCAGCGAGCGGGAGAGCGGGGCAGATACGCAGTATTTT.

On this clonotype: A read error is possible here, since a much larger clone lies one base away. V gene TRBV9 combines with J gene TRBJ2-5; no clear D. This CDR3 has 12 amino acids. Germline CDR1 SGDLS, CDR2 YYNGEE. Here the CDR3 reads CACSVDGETQYF. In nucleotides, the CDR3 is TGTGCCTGCAGCGTAGACGGGGAGACCCAGTACTTC.

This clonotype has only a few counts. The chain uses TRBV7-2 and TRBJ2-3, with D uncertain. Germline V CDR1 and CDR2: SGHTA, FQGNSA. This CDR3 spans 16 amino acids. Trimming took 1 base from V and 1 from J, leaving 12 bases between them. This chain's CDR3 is CASSLESGFGTDTQYF. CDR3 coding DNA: TGTGCCAGCAGCTTAGAATCCGGGTTCGGCACAGATACGCAGTATTTT.

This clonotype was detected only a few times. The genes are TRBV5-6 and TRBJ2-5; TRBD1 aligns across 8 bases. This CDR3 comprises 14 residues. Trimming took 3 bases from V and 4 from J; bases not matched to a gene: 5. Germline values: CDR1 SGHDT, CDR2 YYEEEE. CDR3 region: CASSSRQGIETQYF. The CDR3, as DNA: TGTGCCAGCAGCTCTCGACAGGGGATAGAGACCCAGTACTTC.

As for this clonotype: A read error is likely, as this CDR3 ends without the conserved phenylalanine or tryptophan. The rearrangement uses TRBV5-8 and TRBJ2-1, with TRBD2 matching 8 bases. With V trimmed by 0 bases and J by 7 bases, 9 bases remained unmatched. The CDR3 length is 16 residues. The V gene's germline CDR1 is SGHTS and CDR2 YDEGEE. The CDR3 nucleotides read TGTGCCAGCAGCTTGGGCACTAGCGGTCGCCGTAATGAGCAGTTCTTA. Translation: CASSLGTSGRRNEQFL.

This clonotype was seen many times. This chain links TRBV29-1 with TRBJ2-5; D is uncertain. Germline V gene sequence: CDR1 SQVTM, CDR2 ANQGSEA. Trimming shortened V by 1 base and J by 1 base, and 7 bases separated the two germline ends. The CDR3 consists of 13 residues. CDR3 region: CSVEGRSQETQYF. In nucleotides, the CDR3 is TGCAGCGTTGAAGGGAGATCCCAAGAGACCCAGTACTTC.

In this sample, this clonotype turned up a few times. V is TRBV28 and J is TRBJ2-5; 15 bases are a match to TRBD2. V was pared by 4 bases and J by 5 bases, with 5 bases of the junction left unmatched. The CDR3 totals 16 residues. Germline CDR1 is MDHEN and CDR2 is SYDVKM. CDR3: CASSSPGLAGGETQYF. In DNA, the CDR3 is TGTGCCAGCAGTTCCCCGGGACTAGCGGGAGGTGAGACCCAGTACTTC.

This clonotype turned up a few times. The CDR3 region is CASSVPWRLAANEQFF. The CDR3, as DNA: TGTGCCAGCAGCGTGCCCTGGCGTCTAGCGGCAAATGAGCAGTTCTTC. V usage is TRBV7-8 and J usage is TRBJ2-1; 7 bases fit TRBD2. The CDR3 is 16 amino acids. CDR1 and CDR2 (germline): SGHVS, FQNEAQ. V was pared by 5 bases and J by 7 bases, with 14 bases of the junction left unmatched. Variable domain in full (rest from reference TRBV7-8 and TRBJ2-1): GAGVSQSPRYKVAKRGQDVALRCDPISGHVSLFWYQQALGQGPEFLTYFQNEAQLDKSGLPSDRFFAERPEGSVSTLKIQRTQQEDSAVYLCASSVPWRLAANEQFFGPGTRLTVL.

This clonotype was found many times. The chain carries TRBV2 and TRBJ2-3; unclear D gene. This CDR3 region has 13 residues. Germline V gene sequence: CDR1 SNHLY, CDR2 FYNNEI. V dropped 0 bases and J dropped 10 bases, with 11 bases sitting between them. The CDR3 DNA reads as TGTGCCAGCAGTGAAGCGGGCGGCCTCGCGCAGTATTTT. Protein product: CASSEAGGLAQYF.

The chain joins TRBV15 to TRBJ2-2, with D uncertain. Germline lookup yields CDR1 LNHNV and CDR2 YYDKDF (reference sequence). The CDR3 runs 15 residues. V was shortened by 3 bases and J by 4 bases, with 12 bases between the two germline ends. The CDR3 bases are TGTGCCACCAGCAGGGGCATAGGTGGCACCGGGGAGCTGTTTTTT. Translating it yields CATSRGIGGTGELFF. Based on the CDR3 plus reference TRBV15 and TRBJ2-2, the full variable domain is DAMVIQNPRYQVTQFGKPVTLSCSQTLNHNVMYWYQQKSSQAPKLLFHYYDKDFNNEADTPDNFQSRRPNTSFCFLDIRSPGLGDTAMYLCATSRGIGGTGELFFGEGSRLTVL.

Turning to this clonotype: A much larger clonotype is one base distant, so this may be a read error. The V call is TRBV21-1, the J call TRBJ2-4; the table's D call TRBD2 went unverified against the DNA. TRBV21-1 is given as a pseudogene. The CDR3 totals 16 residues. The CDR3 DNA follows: TGTGCCAGCAGCAAAGTAAAAGAGCGGGACAAAAACATTCAGTACTTC. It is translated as CASSKVKERDKNIQYF.

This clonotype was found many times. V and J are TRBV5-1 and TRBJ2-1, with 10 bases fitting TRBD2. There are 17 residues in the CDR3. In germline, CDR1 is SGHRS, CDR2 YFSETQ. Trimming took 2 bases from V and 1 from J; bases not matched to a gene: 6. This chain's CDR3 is CASSLFLAGASYNEQFF. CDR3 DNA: TGCGCCAGCAGCTTATTCCTAGCGGGAGCGTCCTACAATGAGCAGTTCTTC.

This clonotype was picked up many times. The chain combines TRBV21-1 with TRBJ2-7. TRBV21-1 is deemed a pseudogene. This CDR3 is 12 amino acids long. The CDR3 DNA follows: TGTGCCAGCAGCACGGGCTCCTACGAGCAGTACTTC. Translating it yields CASSTGSYEQYF.

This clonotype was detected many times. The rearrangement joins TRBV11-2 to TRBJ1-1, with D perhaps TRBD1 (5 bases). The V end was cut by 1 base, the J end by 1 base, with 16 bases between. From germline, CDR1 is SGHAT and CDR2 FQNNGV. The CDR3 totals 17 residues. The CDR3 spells CASSLVGVRHQNTEAFF. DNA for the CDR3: TGTGCCAGCAGCTTAGTGGGGGTTCGTCATCAGAACACTGAAGCTTTCTTT.

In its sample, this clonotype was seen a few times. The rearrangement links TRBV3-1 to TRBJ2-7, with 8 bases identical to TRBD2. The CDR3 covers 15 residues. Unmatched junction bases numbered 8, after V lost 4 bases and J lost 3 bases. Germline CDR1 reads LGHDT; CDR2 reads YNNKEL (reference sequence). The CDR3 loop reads CASSRNSGSLYEQYF. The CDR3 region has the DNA TGTGCCAGCAGCCGAAACAGCGGGAGCCTCTACGAGCAGTACTTC.

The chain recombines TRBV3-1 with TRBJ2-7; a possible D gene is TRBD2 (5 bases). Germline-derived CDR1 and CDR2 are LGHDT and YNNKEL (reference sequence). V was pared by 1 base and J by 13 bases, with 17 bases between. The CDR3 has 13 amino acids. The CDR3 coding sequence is TGTGCCAGCAGCCAAGTGGGCGGCAGCGGTTTATACTTC. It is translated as CASSQVGGSGLYF.

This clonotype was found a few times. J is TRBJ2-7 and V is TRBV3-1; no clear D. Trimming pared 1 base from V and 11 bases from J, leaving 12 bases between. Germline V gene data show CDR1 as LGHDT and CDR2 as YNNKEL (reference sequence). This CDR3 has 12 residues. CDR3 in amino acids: CASSQANSLKYF. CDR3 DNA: TGTGCCAGCAGCCAAGCGAACAGCCTTAAGTACTTC.

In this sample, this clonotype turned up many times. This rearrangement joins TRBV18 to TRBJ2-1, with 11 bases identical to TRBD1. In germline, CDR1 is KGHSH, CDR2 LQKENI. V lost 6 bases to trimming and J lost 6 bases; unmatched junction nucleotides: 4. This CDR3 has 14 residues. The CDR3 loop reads CASSPGTGGNEQFF. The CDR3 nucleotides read TGTGCCAGCTCCCCGGGGACAGGGGGCAATGAGCAGTTCTTC.

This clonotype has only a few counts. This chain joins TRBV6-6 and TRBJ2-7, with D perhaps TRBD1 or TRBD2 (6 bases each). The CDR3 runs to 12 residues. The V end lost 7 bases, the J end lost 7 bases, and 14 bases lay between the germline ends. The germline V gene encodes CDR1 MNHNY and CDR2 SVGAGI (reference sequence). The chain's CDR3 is CASTLGGREQYF. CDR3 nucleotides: TGTGCCAGCACCCTAGGGGGGCGTGAGCAGTACTTC.

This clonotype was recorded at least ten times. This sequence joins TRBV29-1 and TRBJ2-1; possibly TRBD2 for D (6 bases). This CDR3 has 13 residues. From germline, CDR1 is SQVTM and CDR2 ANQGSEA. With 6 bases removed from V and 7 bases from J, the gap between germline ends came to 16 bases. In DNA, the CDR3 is TGCAGCGTGCGGGGTTCTCCGGGAAATGAGCAGTTCTTC. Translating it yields CSVRGSPGNEQFF.

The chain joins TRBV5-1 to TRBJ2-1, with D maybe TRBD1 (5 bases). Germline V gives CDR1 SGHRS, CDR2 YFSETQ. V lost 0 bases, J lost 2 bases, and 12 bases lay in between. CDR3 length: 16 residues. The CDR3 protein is CASSLATVVTYNEQFF. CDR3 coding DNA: TGCGCCAGCAGCTTGGCGACAGTTGTAACCTACAATGAGCAGTTCTTC.

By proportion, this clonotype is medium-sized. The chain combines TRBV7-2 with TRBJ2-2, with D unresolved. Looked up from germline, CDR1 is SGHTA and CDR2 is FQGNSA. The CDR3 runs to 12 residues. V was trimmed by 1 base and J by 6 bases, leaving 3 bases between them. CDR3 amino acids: CASSLGAGELFF. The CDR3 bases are TGTGCCAGCAGCTTAGGAGCCGGGGAGCTGTTTTTT.

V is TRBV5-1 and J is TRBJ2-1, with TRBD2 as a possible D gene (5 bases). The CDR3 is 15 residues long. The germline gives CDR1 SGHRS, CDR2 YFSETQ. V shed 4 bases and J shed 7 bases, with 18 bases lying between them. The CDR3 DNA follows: TGCGCCAGCAGCCCTGACGCCGGAGGTATGAATGAGCAGTTCTTC. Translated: CASSPDAGGMNEQFF.

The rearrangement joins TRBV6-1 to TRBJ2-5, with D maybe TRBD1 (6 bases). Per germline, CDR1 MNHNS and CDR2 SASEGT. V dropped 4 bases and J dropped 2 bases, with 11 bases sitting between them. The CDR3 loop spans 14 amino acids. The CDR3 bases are TGTGCCAGCAGTGGACCGGGGACACAAGAGACCCAGTACTTC. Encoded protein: CASSGPGTQETQYF.